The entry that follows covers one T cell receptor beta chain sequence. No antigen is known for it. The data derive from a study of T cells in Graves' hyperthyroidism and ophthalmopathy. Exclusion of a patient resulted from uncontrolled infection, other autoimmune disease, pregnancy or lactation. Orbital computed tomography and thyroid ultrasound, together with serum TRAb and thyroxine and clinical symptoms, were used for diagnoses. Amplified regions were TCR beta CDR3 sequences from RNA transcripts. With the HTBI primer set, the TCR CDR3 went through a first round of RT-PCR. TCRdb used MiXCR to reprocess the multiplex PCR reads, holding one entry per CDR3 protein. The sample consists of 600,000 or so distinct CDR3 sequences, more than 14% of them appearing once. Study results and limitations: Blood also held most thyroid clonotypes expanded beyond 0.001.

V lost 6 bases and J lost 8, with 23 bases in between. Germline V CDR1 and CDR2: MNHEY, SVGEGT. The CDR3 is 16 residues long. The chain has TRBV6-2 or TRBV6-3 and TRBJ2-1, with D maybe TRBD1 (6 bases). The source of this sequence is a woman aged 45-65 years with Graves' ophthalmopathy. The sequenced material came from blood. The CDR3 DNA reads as TGTGCCAGCAGGGACAGTCTTGAGATAATTAGGGATGAGCAGTTCTTC. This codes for CASRDSLEIIRDEQFF.